This TCR beta chain was recovered during a study of type 1 regulatory T cells. On the study more broadly: T-allo10 is a Tr1-enriched, alloantigen-specific CD4 T cell product made in vitro.

TCRdb recomputed calls from the reads with MiXCR, one row per CDR3 protein. The repertoire consists of approximately 97,000 distinct CDR3 sequences, with roughly 28% occurring once and the leading ten covering 2.2%. The sample consisted of CD4+ T cells, either the whole sample or a sorted fraction (not recorded which). The source is a human donor in good health.

The CDR3 region is CASSEARSSLGTQYF. CDR3 in DNA: TGTGCCAGCAGTGAAGCTCGGTCGAGCCTTGGTACGCAGTATTTT. The rearrangement joins TRBV2 to TRBJ2-3, with unresolved D. Germline values: CDR1 SNHLY, CDR2 FYNNEI. V lost 0 bases, J lost 8 bases, and 15 bases lay in between. CDR3 length equals 15 residues.